The clone carrying this TCR beta chain was observed a few times. Its antigen is not known. The data originate from a study of T cell responses to AZD1222 COVID-19 vaccine. Study-wide findings and caveats: Spike-specific TCRs gained breadth and depth after people received two AZD1222 doses. Reportedly, nearly half the spike-specific TCRs target unmutated variant regions. White British ancestry dominated among donors, who included more females, and clonal diversity was possibly underestimated. The study found vaccine-associated CD4 TCRs spanning spike, dominant at 160-218 and 743-854.

The CDR3 consists of 18 residues. Per germline, CDR1 LGHNA and CDR2 YSLEER. J gave up 2 bases and V 0 bases, and 11 bases lay outside the gene matches. Sequencing used immunoSEQ multiplex PCR; TCRdb keeps in-frame clones, though not all of them. The repertoire holds hundreds of thousands of clones, with 85% to 95% as singletons. The source is an adult in good health. This chain uses TRBV4-3 with TRBJ1-2, with 8 bases matching TRBD1. The source was peripheral blood, collected on day 0 of MenACWY control vaccination. CDR3 amino acids: CASSQDRQGARSNYGYTF. The DNA of the CDR3 is TGCGCCAGCAGCCAAGATAGGCAGGGGGCGCGATCGAACTATGGCTACACCTTC.